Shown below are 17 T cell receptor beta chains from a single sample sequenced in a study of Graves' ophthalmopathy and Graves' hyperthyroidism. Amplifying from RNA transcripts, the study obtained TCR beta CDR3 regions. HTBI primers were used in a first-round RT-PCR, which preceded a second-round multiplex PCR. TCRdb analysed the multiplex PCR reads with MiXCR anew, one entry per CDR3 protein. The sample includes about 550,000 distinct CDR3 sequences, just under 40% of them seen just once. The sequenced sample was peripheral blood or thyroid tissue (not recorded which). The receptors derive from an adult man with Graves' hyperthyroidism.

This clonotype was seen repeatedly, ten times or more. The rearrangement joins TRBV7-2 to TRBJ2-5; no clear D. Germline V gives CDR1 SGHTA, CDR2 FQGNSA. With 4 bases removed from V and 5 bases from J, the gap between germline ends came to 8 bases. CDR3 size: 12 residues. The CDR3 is CASSSPRETQYF. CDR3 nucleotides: TGTGCCAGCAGCTCTCCGCGGGAGACCCAGTACTTC.

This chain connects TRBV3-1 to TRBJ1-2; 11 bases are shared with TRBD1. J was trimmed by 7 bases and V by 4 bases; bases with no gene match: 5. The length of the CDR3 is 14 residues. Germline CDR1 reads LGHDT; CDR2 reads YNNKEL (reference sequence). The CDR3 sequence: CASSPGTGGSGYTF. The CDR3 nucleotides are TGTGCCAGCAGCCCTGGGACAGGGGGTAGTGGCTACACCTTC. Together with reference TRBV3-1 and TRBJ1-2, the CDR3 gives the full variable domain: DTAVSQTPKYLVTQMGNDKSIKCEQNLGHDTMYWYKQDSKKFLKIMFSYNNKELIINETVPNRFSPKSPDKAHLNLHINSLELGDSAVYFCASSPGTGGSGYTFGSGTRLTVV.

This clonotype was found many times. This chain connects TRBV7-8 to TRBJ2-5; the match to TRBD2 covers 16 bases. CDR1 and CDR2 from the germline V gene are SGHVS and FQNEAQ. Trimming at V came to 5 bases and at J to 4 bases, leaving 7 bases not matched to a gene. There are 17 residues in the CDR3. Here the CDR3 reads CASSAGLAGGPGETQYF. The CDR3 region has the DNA TGTGCCAGCAGCGCGGGACTAGCGGGAGGGCCAGGAGAGACCCAGTACTTC. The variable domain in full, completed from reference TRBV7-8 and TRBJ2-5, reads GAGVSQSPRYKVAKRGQDVALRCDPISGHVSLFWYQQALGQGPEFLTYFQNEAQLDKSGLPSDRFFAERPEGSVSTLKIQRTQQEDSAVYLCASSAGLAGGPGETQYFGPGTRLLVL.

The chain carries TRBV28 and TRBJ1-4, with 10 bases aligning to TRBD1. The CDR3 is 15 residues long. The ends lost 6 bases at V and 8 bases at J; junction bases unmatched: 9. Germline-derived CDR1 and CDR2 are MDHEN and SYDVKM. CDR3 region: CASSPRDRGREKLFF. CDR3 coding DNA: TGTGCCAGCAGCCCCCGGGACAGGGGTAGGGAAAAACTGTTTTTT. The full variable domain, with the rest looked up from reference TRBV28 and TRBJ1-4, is DVKVTQSSRYLVKRTGEKVFLECVQDMDHENMFWYRQDPGLGLRLIYFSYDVKMKEKGDIPEGYSVSREKKERFSLILESASTNQTSMYLCASSPRDRGREKLFFGSGTQLSVL.

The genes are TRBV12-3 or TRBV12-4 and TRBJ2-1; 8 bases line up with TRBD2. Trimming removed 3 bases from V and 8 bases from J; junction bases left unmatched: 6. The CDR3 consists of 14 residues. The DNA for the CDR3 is TGTGCCAGCAGTTTTGGGACTAGTGGCGATGAGCAGTTCTTC. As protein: CASSFGTSGDEQFF.

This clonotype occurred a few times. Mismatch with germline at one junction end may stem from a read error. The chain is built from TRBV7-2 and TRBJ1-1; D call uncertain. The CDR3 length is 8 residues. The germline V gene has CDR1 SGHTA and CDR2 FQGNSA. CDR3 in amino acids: CASSSGDF. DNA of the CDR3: TGTGCCAGCAGTAGCGGGGACTTT.

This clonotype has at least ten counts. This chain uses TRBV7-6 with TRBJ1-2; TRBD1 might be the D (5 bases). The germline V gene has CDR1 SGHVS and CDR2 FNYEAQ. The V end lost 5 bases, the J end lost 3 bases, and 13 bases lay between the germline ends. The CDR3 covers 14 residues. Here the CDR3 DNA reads TGTGCCAGCAGCCCCGATCCGACAGACTATGGCTACACCTTC. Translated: CASSPDPTDYGYTF.

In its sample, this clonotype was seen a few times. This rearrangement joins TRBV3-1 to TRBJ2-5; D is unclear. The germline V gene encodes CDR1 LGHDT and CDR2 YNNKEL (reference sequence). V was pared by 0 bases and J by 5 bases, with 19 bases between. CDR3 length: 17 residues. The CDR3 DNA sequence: TGTGCCAGCAGCCAAGAGTCCCTTCTGGTACTGGGGGAGACCCAGTACTTC. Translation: CASSQESLLVLGETQYF.

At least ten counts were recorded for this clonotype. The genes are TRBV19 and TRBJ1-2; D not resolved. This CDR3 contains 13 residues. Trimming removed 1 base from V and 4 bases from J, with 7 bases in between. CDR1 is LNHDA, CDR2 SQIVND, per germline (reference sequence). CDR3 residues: CASSIGVGYGYTF. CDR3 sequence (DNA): TGTGCCAGTAGTATAGGGGTAGGCTATGGCTACACCTTC.

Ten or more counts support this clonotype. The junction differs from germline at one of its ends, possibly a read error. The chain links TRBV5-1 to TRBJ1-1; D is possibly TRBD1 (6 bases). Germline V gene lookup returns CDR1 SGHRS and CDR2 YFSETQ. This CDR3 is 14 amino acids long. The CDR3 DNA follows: TGTGCCAGCAGTTTACCGGGACAGAACACTGAAGCTTTCTTT. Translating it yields CASSLPGQNTEAFF.

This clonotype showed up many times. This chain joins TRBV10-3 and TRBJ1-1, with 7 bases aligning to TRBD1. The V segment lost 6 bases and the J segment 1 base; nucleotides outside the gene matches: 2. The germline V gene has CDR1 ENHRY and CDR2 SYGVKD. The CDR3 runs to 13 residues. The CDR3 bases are TGTGCCATCAGGGACAGGCCGAACACTGAAGCTTTCTTT. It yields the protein CAIRDRPNTEAFF.

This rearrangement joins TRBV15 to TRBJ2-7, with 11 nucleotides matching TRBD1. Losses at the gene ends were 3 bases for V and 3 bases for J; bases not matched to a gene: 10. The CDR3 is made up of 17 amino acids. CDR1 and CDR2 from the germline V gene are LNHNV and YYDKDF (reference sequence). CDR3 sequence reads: CATSSAFRDRGDYEQYF. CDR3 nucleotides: TGTGCCACCAGCAGCGCCTTCCGGGACAGGGGGGACTACGAGCAGTACTTC.

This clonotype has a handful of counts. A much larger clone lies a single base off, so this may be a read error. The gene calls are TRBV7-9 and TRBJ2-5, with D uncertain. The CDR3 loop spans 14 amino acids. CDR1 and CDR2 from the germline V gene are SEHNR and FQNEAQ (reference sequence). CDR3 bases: TGTGCCAGCAGCTTAGCGCCAGTAGGAGAGGCCCAGTACTTC. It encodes CASSLAPVGEAQYF.

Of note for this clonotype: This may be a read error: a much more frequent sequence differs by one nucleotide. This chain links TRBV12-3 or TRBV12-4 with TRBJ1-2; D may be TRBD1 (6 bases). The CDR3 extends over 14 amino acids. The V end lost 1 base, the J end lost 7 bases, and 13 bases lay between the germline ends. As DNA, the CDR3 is TGTGCCAGCAGTTTAGGCCGGGGGGCGCCTGGCTACACCTTC. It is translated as CASSLGRGAPGYTF.

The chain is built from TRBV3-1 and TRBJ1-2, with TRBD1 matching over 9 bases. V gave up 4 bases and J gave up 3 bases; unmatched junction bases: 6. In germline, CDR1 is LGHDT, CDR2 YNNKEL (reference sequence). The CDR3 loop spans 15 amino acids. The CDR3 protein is CASSPRDRAYYGYTF. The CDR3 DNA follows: TGTGCCAGCAGCCCTAGGGACAGGGCGTACTATGGCTACACCTTC.

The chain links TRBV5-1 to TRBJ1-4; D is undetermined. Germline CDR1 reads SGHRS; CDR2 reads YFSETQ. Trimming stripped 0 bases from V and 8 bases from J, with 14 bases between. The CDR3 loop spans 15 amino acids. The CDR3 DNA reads TGCGCCAGCAGCTTGGACGGCAGTAAAACAGAAAAACTGTTTTTT. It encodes CASSLDGSKTEKLFF.

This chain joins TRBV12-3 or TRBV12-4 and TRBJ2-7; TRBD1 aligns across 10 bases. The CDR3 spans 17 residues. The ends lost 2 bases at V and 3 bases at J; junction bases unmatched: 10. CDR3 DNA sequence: TGTGCCAGCAGTTTACGAGGGACAGGGGCCCAACTCTACGAGCAGTACTTC. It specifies CASSLRGTGAQLYEQYF.